A single TCR beta chain is shown here with its context. No antigen is known for it. This entry comes from a study of blood T cells in healthy people across ages. General observations from the study: Age advanced and TCR beta diversity per million T cells fell, roughly linearly. Both higher diversity and more naive CD4+ cells marked long-lived donors when set against aged donors.

The second PCR ran roughly 6 to 12 cycles with a sample-barcoded 5' primer and J-beta primers. From the 5' RACE reads, TCRdb called clonotypes with MiXCR, one entry per CDR3 protein. The top ten clones hold roughly 20% of a sample with 500,000 to 600,000 distinct CDR3 sequences, approximately 27% of them seen once. The clonotype originates from a woman in her sixties or seventies in good health. Material for sequencing was blood.

Here the CDR3 reads CASSWTGDTGELFF. CDR3 in DNA: TGCGCCAGCAGCTGGACAGGAGACACCGGGGAGCTGTTTTTT. This chain joins TRBV5-1 and TRBJ2-2; TRBD1 agrees at 7 bases. The length of the CDR3 is 14 residues. The trim removed 3 bases at V and 3 bases at J, leaving 2 bases unmatched. Germline values: CDR1 SGHRS, CDR2 YFSETQ. Full variable domain (rest looked up from reference TRBV5-1 and TRBJ2-2): KAGVTQTPRYLIKTRGQQVTLSCSPISGHRSVSWYQQTPGQGLQFLFEYFSETQRNKGNFPGRFSGRQFSNSRSEMNVSTLELGDSALYLCASSWTGDTGELFFGEGSRLTVL.